This T cell receptor beta chain was found in a study of cytomegalovirus exposure and HLA in healthy donors. Both 60 Vbeta primers and 13 Jbeta primers went into the PCR. TCRdb's copy holds only in-frame clones and misses some; the assay was immunoSEQ multiplex PCR. This listing includes tens of thousands of clones. The CDR3 consists of 13 residues. Germline CDR1 is MNHNY and CDR2 is SVGAGI (reference sequence). Trimming at V came to 5 bases and at J to 4 bases, leaving 2 bases not matched to a gene. The chain combines TRBV6-6 with TRBJ2-3; 8 bases agree with TRBD1. The source is a woman younger than 45 in good health and CMV-seropositive. Sequencing was performed on PBMCs. The CDR3: CASSPDRADTQYF. The CDR3 DNA reads as TGTGCCAGCAGTCCGGACAGGGCAGATACGCAGTATTTT.